The clone carrying this T cell receptor (beta chain) was detected ten times or more. Its antigen is still unknown. This specimen belongs to a study of T cells in Graves' hyperthyroidism and ophthalmopathy. Study details: The blood sample was taken at first diagnosis, before treatment began.

Regions amplified from RNA transcripts were the TCR beta CDR3 regions. HTBI primers were employed in a first-round RT-PCR of the TCR CDR3. From the multiplex PCR reads, TCRdb called clonotypes with MiXCR, one entry per CDR3 protein. This table holds about 710,000 distinct CDR3 sequences, roughly 15% found once. Study results and caveats: Most expanded thyroid clonotypes above 0.001 also appeared in blood.

The CDR3 spans 15 residues. In germline, CDR1 is SEHNR, CDR2 FQNEAQ (reference sequence). V was pared by 5 bases and J by 3 bases, with 17 bases between. Exclusion of a patient resulted from uncontrolled infection, other autoimmune disease, pregnancy or lactation. Out of about 10 ml of fresh peripheral blood came the PBMCs. This clonotype was sampled from a man in his late teens or twenties with Graves' hyperthyroidism. The specimen sequenced was blood. The chain is built from TRBV7-9 and TRBJ2-7; the D gene could be TRBD1 or TRBD2 (6 bases each). The CDR3 loop is CASSPPEGDGYEQYF. In DNA, the CDR3 is TGTGCCAGCAGCCCCCCGGAGGGGGATGGCTACGAGCAGTACTTC.